A single sample gave rise to the 20 T cell receptor beta chains below, sequenced in a study of blood T cell repertoires in COVID-19. Using immunoSEQ multiplex PCR, the repertoire was profiled, and TCRdb retains in-frame clones only, with some absent. Of 150,000 or so clones listed, approximately 80% are singletons. Sequenced: PBMCs or T cells enriched from blood (not recorded which). Receptor source: a man between 65 and 80 years old who had been exposed to COVID-19.

The genes are TRBV27 and TRBJ2-3; TRBD2 might be the D (5 bases). The V and J ends lost 0 bases and 10 bases respectively, with 17 bases between them. CDR3 length equals 15 residues. The germline V gene has CDR1 MNHEY and CDR2 SMNVEV (reference sequence). The DNA for the CDR3 is TGTGCCAGCAGTTTATCGAGACTAACCTCCCCCTCGCAGTATTTT. Its translation is CASSLSRLTSPSQYF.

The chain links TRBV5-1 to TRBJ2-7; weak D call: TRBD2 (7 bases). The V gene lost 2 bases and the J gene lost 6 bases, with 15 bases spanning the gap. This CDR3 region has 14 residues. The V gene's germline CDR1 is SGHRS and CDR2 YFSETQ. The CDR3: CASSFVPGGAEQYF. The CDR3 region has the DNA TGCGCCAGCAGCTTCGTTCCGGGGGGCGCCGAGCAGTACTTC.

The gene calls are TRBV10-2 and TRBJ1-2, with D perhaps matching TRBD1 (5 bases). There are 12 residues in the CDR3. Trimming removed 6 bases from V and 5 bases from J, with 10 bases in between. CDR1 is WSHSY, CDR2 SAAADI, per germline. CDR3 DNA: TGCGCCAGCAGGGACGGACATTATGGCTACACCTTC. Translated: CASRDGHYGYTF.

The chain links TRBV7-8 to TRBJ2-7; 9 bases are shared with TRBD2. V lost 2 bases, J lost 4 bases, and 9 bases stayed unmatched. There are 16 residues in the CDR3. CDR1 and CDR2 (germline): SGHVS, FQNEAQ. This chain's CDR3 is CASSLSMAGGLYEQYF. The CDR3 DNA reads TGTGCCAGCAGCTTAAGTATGGCGGGAGGGCTTTACGAGCAGTACTTC.

The chain employs TRBV5-1 and TRBJ2-7, with TRBD1 matching 7 bases. With 0 bases clipped from V and 7 bases from J, the junction kept 10 bases outside the gene matches. Germline values: CDR1 SGHRS, CDR2 YFSETQ. The CDR3 totals 15 residues. CDR3 protein: CASSLDLRGSGEQYF. The DNA of the CDR3 is TGCGCCAGCAGCTTGGATCTCAGGGGGTCGGGTGAGCAGTACTTC.

The J gene is TRBJ2-1, the V gene TRBV11-2; TRBD1 agrees at 9 bases. V dropped 3 bases and J dropped 9; count of bases not matched to a gene: 9. The CDR3 is made up of 15 amino acids. The V gene's germline CDR1 is SGHAT and CDR2 FQNNGV. The chain's CDR3 is CASSFNRQGGSEQFF. The DNA of the CDR3 is TGTGCCAGCAGCTTTAATCGACAGGGGGGTAGTGAGCAGTTCTTC.

This chain connects TRBV7-2 to TRBJ2-3; TRBD2 is a possible D gene (5 bases). Trimming removed 5 bases from V and 4 bases from J, with 10 bases in between. Germline loops: CDR1 SGHTA, CDR2 FQGNSA. This CDR3 is 13 amino acids long. The DNA for the CDR3 is TGTGCCAGCAGCCGGGGATTTTCAGATACGCAGTATTTT. Its translation: CASSRGFSDTQYF. Combining the CDR3 with reference TRBV7-2 and TRBJ2-3 gives the whole variable domain GAGVSQSPSNKVTEKGKDVELRCDPISGHTALYWYRQSLGQGLEFLIYFQGNSAPDKSGLPSDRFSAERTGGSVSTLTIQRTQQEDSAVYLCASSRGFSDTQYFGPGTRLTVL.

The chain carries TRBV6-1 and TRBJ1-2; D gene uncertain. Trimming pared 2 bases from V and 7 bases from J, leaving 11 bases between. The CDR3 runs 13 residues. CDR1 and CDR2 (germline): MNHNS, SASEGT. DNA of the CDR3: TGTGCCAGCAGTGAATGGCGGTATGGTGGCTACACCTTC. This encodes CASSEWRYGGYTF.

The chain carries TRBV5-5 and TRBJ2-7; no firm D call. This CDR3 is 14 amino acids long. Trimming took 2 bases from V and 0 from J, leaving 9 bases between them. Germline V gives CDR1 SGHKS, CDR2 YYEKEE (reference sequence). CDR3: CASSLTTPSYEQYF. For the CDR3, the DNA is TGTGCCAGCAGCTTAACAACACCCTCCTACGAGCAGTACTTC.

J is TRBJ2-7 and V is TRBV13; D is perhaps TRBD2 (5 bases). The germline V gene encodes CDR1 PRHDT and CDR2 FYEKMQ (reference sequence). Trimming took 4 bases from V and 1 from J, leaving 5 bases between them. There are 12 residues in the CDR3. This chain's CDR3 is CASSWTSYEQYF. CDR3 DNA: TGTGCCAGCAGCTGGACTTCCTACGAGCAGTACTTC.

The rearrangement uses TRBV7-9 and TRBJ2-4; TRBD1 agrees at 7 bases. Unmatched junction bases numbered 7, after V lost 1 base and J lost 4 bases. Germline V lookup: CDR1 SEHNR, CDR2 FQNEAQ (reference sequence). This CDR3 has 16 residues. CDR3 bases: TGTGCCAGCAGCTTAGGACCGAGACAGGGTAAAAACATTCAGTACTTC. Its translation is CASSLGPRQGKNIQYF.

The chain joins TRBV12-3 or TRBV12-4 to TRBJ1-2; D is unresolved. CDR3 size: 12 residues. Trimming cost V 6 bases and J 8 bases, with 13 bases left between them. The DNA for the CDR3 is TGTGCCAGCAGAGACCCCGGCAGGGGCTACACCTTC. It translates to CASRDPGRGYTF.

This clone appeared a few times. The V gene is TRBV4-3, the J gene TRBJ1-2; 7 positions agree with TRBD1. The V gene's germline CDR1 is LGHNA and CDR2 YSLEER. The CDR3 is made up of 15 amino acids. Trimming took 0 bases from V and 12 from J; bases not matched to a gene: 13. The CDR3: CASSQDSGNRGGHTF. In DNA, the CDR3 is TGCGCCAGCAGCCAAGATTCTGGAAACAGGGGAGGTCACACCTTC.

The chain links TRBV7-2 to TRBJ2-5; TRBD2 aligns across 7 bases. V lost 4 bases, J lost 5 bases, and 16 bases stayed unmatched. CDR1 is SGHTA, CDR2 FQGNSA, per germline. CDR3 length equals 17 residues. CDR3 amino acids: CASSSPSGGGLGETQYF. The CDR3 DNA follows: TGTGCCAGCAGCTCCCCCTCGGGGGGAGGATTAGGGGAGACCCAGTACTTC.

The genes are TRBV6-2 or TRBV6-3 and TRBJ1-5; D is undetermined. The CDR3 runs 15 residues. V lost 6 bases, J lost 0 bases, and 12 bases lay in between. CDR1 and CDR2 from the germline V gene are MNHEY and SVGEGT. The CDR3 nucleotides are TGTGCCAGCAGCCGGACTGTGATTAGCAATCAGCCCCAGCATTTT. It encodes CASSRTVISNQPQHF.

The chain's CDR3 is CASSQTSGKTQYF. The CDR3 nucleotides read TGTGCCAGCAGCCAGACTAGTGGGAAGACCCAGTACTTC. The chain uses TRBV5-4 and TRBJ2-5; a possible D gene is TRBD2 (6 bases). The CDR3 sequence is 13 residues long. Germline-derived CDR1 and CDR2 are SGHNT and YYREEE (reference sequence). V was trimmed by 4 bases and J by 6 bases, leaving 13 bases between them. Full variable domain (outside the CDR3, taken from reference TRBV5-4 and TRBJ2-5): ETGVTQSPTHLIKTRGQQVTLRCSSQSGHNTVSWYQQALGQGPQFIFQYYREEENGRGNFPPRFSGLQFPNYSSELNVNALELDDSALYLCASSQTSGKTQYFGPGTRLLVL.

The rearrangement uses TRBV6-5 and TRBJ2-7; D not certain. This CDR3 comprises 11 residues. V lost 2 bases and J lost 7, with 6 bases in between. CDR1 and CDR2 (germline): MNHEY, SVGAGI. Here the CDR3 reads CASSYRSEQYF. The CDR3 DNA reads as TGTGCCAGCAGTTACCGGAGTGAGCAGTACTTC.

This chain uses TRBV19 with TRBJ1-5; the D is unclear. V was clipped by 3 bases and J by 7 bases, with 19 bases between them. Germline V gene data show CDR1 as LNHDA and CDR2 as SQIVND (reference sequence). The CDR3 is 16 amino acids. CDR3 sequence (DNA): TGTGCCAGTAGTATTAAGGGCAGCCTGAGGGAGCAGCCCCAGCATTTT. Its protein is CASSIKGSLREQPQHF.

This rearrangement joins TRBV7-9 to TRBJ2-2; maybe TRBD2 (6 bases). The CDR3 length is 14 residues. V lost 4 bases to trimming and J lost 6 bases, with 12 bases between them. Germline CDR1 and CDR2: SEHNR and FQNEAQ (reference sequence). The CDR3 here is CASSSGVTAGELFF. In DNA, the CDR3 is TGTGCCAGCAGCTCGGGGGTAACAGCCGGGGAGCTGTTTTTT.

This clone has just a few counts. The CDR3 reads CASSSSNTIYF. CDR3 nucleotides: TGTGCCAGCAGCTCCTCAAACACCATATATTTT. This rearrangement joins TRBV14 to TRBJ1-3; the D is unclear. The CDR3 loop spans 11 amino acids. Germline CDR1 is SGHDN and CDR2 is FVKESK. Trimming pared 5 bases from V and 6 bases from J, leaving 5 bases between.